A single sample gave rise to the 28 T cell receptor beta chains below, sequenced in a study of T cells in localized non-small cell lung cancer. Clones were read by immunoSEQ multiplex PCR, and TCRdb kept only the in-frame ones, dropping some. The data show about 26,000 clones, 80% to 90% seen once. Specimen: peripheral blood, collected before any cancer treatment. Source of these receptors: an older female donor with stage II squamous cell lung carcinoma.

The chain joins TRBV15 to TRBJ2-7; either TRBD1 or TRBD2 may supply D (5 bases each). Germline CDR1 and CDR2: LNHNV and YYDKDF (reference sequence). CDR3 length: 14 amino acids. V gave up 5 bases and J gave up 1 base, with 12 bases separating them. CDR3 loop: CATSARDGSYEQYF. The CDR3 region has the DNA TGTGCCACCAGCGCCCGGGACGGATCCTACGAGCAGTACTTC. Based on the CDR3 plus reference TRBV15 and TRBJ2-7, the full variable domain is DAMVIQNPRYQVTQFGKPVTLSCSQTLNHNVMYWYQQKSSQAPKLLFHYYDKDFNNEADTPDNFQSRRPNTSFCFLDIRSPGLGDTAMYLCATSARDGSYEQYFGPGTRLTVT.

As regards this clone: An end of the junction differs from the germline gene, which may be a read error. The chain combines TRBV30 with TRBJ1-1, with 7 bases that match TRBD1. This CDR3 is built from 13 residues. Germline CDR1 and CDR2: GTSNPN and SVGIG (reference sequence). The CDR3, as DNA: TGTGCCTGGGCTACCCAGGGGGGCGGTAATAGAATCTTT. It specifies CAWATQGGGNRIF.

This sequence joins TRBV18 and TRBJ1-5, with D perhaps TRBD1 (6 bases). The CDR3 length is 16 residues. The ends were cut back, 6 bases at V and 3 bases at J, with 18 bases in the middle. Germline V gives CDR1 KGHSH, CDR2 LQKENI. The CDR3 sequence is CASSGVPGANNQPQHF. DNA for the CDR3: TGTGCCAGCTCTGGAGTCCCAGGGGCTAACAATCAGCCCCAGCATTTT.

The chain uses TRBV7-2 and TRBJ1-2; 10 nucleotides agree with TRBD1. The CDR3 is 15 residues long. V shed 5 bases and J 4 bases; nucleotides not matched to a gene: 7. Germline lookup yields CDR1 SGHTA and CDR2 FQGNSA. Here the CDR3 reads CASSPRDRGVYGYTF. The DNA for the CDR3 is TGTGCCAGCAGCCCCAGGGACAGGGGAGTCTATGGCTACACCTTC.

CDR3 DNA: TGCGCCAGCAGCCCGGAGGGGAGGGACACAGATACGCAGTATTTT. It encodes CASSPEGRDTDTQYF. The rearrangement uses TRBV5-1 and TRBJ2-3, with 7 bases that match TRBD2. The V gene's germline CDR1 is SGHRS and CDR2 YFSETQ. Trimming at V came to 4 bases and at J to 2 bases, leaving 7 bases not matched to a gene. The CDR3 length is 15 residues.

The rearrangement links TRBV9 to TRBJ2-3; 7 bases fit TRBD2. This CDR3 region has 15 residues. CDR1 and CDR2 (germline): SGDLS, YYNGEE. J gave up 3 bases and V 0 bases, and 4 bases lay outside the gene matches. The CDR3 DNA reads as TGTGCCAGCAGCGTAGGGGCTAGCGGTACAGATACGCAGTATTTT. Its protein is CASSVGASGTDTQYF.

This chain joins TRBV18 and TRBJ2-1; D possibly matches TRBD1 or TRBD2 (6 bases each). Germline CDR1 and CDR2: KGHSH and LQKENI. This CDR3 is built from 15 residues. V lost 3 bases and J 9 bases, leaving 18 bases between the germline ends. The CDR3 DNA reads as TGTGCCAGCTCACCGGCGACGAGGGGGGCCGGTGAGCAGTTCTTC. As protein: CASSPATRGAGEQFF.

This clone has only a few counts. The gene calls are TRBV6-1 and TRBJ1-2, with unresolved D. The CDR3 has 13 residues. CDR1 and CDR2 (germline): MNHNS, SASEGT. V was shortened by 3 bases and J by 9 bases, with 14 bases between the two germline ends. The CDR3 sequence is CASSEGRVQRYTF. DNA of the CDR3: TGTGCCAGCAGTGAGGGGAGGGTACAACGCTACACCTTC.

The chain joins TRBV6-6 to TRBJ1-2, with 8 bases aligning to TRBD1. The V gene's germline CDR1 is MNHNY and CDR2 SVGAGI (reference sequence). V shed 4 bases, J shed 7 bases, and the junction held 14 bases outside the gene matches. This CDR3 spans 16 amino acids. The CDR3 DNA is TGTGCCAGCAGTTTGCCTACTAACGGACAGGGTGGTGGCTACACCTTC. Protein product: CASSLPTNGQGGGYTF.

This clone has only a few counts. J is TRBJ1-1 and V is TRBV7-3; possible D gene TRBD1, 5 bases. The CDR3 length is 14 residues. Germline CDR1 is SGHTA and CDR2 is FQGTGA. V was cut by 5 bases and J by 3 bases, with 13 bases left in between. CDR3 in amino acids: CASSPNGGDTEAFF. The CDR3 bases are TGTGCCAGCAGCCCTAATGGGGGGGACACTGAAGCTTTCTTT.

The V gene is TRBV6-5, the J gene TRBJ1-1, with D perhaps matching TRBD1 (5 bases). Germline-derived CDR1 and CDR2 are MNHEY and SVGAGI. Trimming cost V 5 bases and J 3 bases, with 10 bases left between them. This CDR3 comprises 13 residues. The CDR3 bases are TGTGCCAGCAGTAAGACAGTCGACACTGAAGCTTTCTTT. It specifies CASSKTVDTEAFF.

The chain has TRBV6-5 and TRBJ1-1; 8 bases are shared with TRBD1. Germline assignment: CDR1 MNHEY and CDR2 SVGAGI. V gave up 2 bases and J gave up 0 bases; unmatched junction bases: 5. This CDR3 has 16 amino acids. CDR3 loop: CASSYGQGTLNTEAFF. The CDR3 bases are TGTGCCAGCAGTTACGGACAGGGCACCTTGAACACTGAAGCTTTCTTT.

The chain combines TRBV30 with TRBJ1-2, with D possibly matching TRBD1 (6 bases). This CDR3 has 16 amino acids. Trimming took 7 bases from V and 4 from J, leaving 25 bases between them. In germline, CDR1 is GTSNPN, CDR2 SVGIG (reference sequence). DNA of the CDR3: TGTGCCTCTAAAGAAGGCAGGGAAAAAGGGGGCTATGGCTACACCTTC. Encoded protein: CASKEGREKGGYGYTF.

The gene calls are TRBV19 and TRBJ2-1; 7 nucleotides agree with TRBD2. Germline assignment: CDR1 LNHDA and CDR2 SQIVND (reference sequence). Trimming took 0 bases from V and 2 from J; bases not matched to a gene: 4. The CDR3 contains 16 residues. As DNA, the CDR3 is TGTGCCAGTAGTATAGAAGCGGGATACCCCTACAATGAGCAGTTCTTC. This sequence encodes CASSIEAGYPYNEQFF.

The rearrangement links TRBV11-3 to TRBJ1-2; 9 bases align to TRBD1. Losses at the gene ends were 5 bases for V and 3 bases for J; bases not matched to a gene: 10. CDR1 and CDR2 (germline): SGHNT, YENEEA. This CDR3 contains 16 residues. The CDR3 DNA reads as TGTGCCAGCAGCCTCGCCGGGACAGGGAAAGACTATGGCTACACCTTC. Protein: CASSLAGTGKDYGYTF.

V is TRBV4-3 and J is TRBJ2-2; 7 bases align to TRBD2. The CDR3 spans 17 residues. Germline V gene lookup returns CDR1 LGHNA and CDR2 YSLEER. The trim removed 1 base at V and 4 bases at J, leaving 9 bases unmatched. The CDR3 is CASSQVVYSGGTGELFF. For the CDR3, the DNA is TGCGCCAGCAGCCAAGTTGTTTACTCGGGGGGCACCGGGGAGCTGTTTTTT.

V is TRBV27 and J is TRBJ1-1, with D unresolved. Germline CDR1 MNHEY, CDR2 SMNVEV (reference sequence). The ends were cut back, 6 bases at V and 6 bases at J, with 20 bases in the middle. CDR3 length: 15 amino acids. DNA of the CDR3: TGTGCCAGCAGACCCCGTTCAGGATATCAACCTGAAGCTTTCTTT. It specifies CASRPRSGYQPEAFF.

This chain connects TRBV7-2 to TRBJ1-2; no clear D gene. The CDR3 extends over 14 amino acids. Germline lookup yields CDR1 SGHTA and CDR2 FQGNSA. Trimming stripped 3 bases from V and 7 bases from J, with 15 bases between. CDR3 residues: CASSFRGDFSGYTF. The CDR3 nucleotides read TGTGCCAGCAGCTTCCGAGGAGACTTCTCTGGCTACACCTTC. Based on the CDR3 plus reference TRBV7-2 and TRBJ1-2, the full variable domain is GAGVSQSPSNKVTEKGKDVELRCDPISGHTALYWYRQSLGQGLEFLIYFQGNSAPDKSGLPSDRFSAERTGGSVSTLTIQRTQQEDSAVYLCASSFRGDFSGYTFGSGTRLTVV.

This chain uses TRBV6-6 with TRBJ1-1; D perhaps matches TRBD1 (5 bases). V was cut by 5 bases and J by 7 bases, with 14 bases left in between. Germline V gene lookup returns CDR1 MNHNY and CDR2 SVGAGI (reference sequence). The CDR3 has 13 residues. CDR3 sequence: CASSPRRDNEAFF. For the CDR3, the DNA is TGTGCCAGCAGTCCCCGCAGGGATAATGAAGCTTTCTTT.

V usage is TRBV10-3 and J usage is TRBJ1-2, with TRBD1 as a possible D gene (5 bases). The CDR3 is 12 residues long. V lost 5 bases to trimming and J lost 5 bases, with 9 bases between them. Germline values: CDR1 ENHRY, CDR2 SYGVKD. The CDR3 loop is CAISIDRYGYTF. As DNA, the CDR3 is TGTGCCATCAGTATCGACAGATATGGCTACACCTTC.

V and J are TRBV10-3 and TRBJ2-7; D is unresolved. The germline V gene has CDR1 ENHRY and CDR2 SYGVKD. The V and J ends lost 4 bases and 3 bases respectively, with 16 bases between them. The CDR3 has 15 residues. This chain's CDR3 is CAISGSSVRDYEQYF. The CDR3 DNA reads TGTGCCATCAGTGGCTCGTCAGTTCGCGACTACGAGCAGTACTTC.

The chain is built from TRBV6-5 and TRBJ1-6; the D gene is possibly TRBD1 (6 bases). The V gene's germline CDR1 is MNHEY and CDR2 SVGAGI. V lost 10 bases, J lost 9 bases, and 16 bases lay in between. The CDR3 covers 13 residues. The CDR3 bases are TGTGCCACCAAACCAGGGGTGATTTCACCCCTCCACTTT. Translated: CATKPGVISPLHF.

This chain joins TRBV5-6 and TRBJ1-5; TRBD1 agrees at 9 bases. This CDR3 is 15 amino acids long. V was clipped by 1 base and J by 7 bases; unmatched bases: 6. CDR1 and CDR2 (germline): SGHDT, YYEEEE. The CDR3 DNA reads as TGTGCCAGCAGCTTGACACAGGGGGCCGGGCAGCCCCAGCATTTT. Amino acids: CASSLTQGAGQPQHF.

V usage is TRBV5-1 and J usage is TRBJ2-5; tentative D call: TRBD2 (6 bases). This CDR3 contains 13 residues. The V gene's germline CDR1 is SGHRS and CDR2 YFSETQ. V was pared by 7 bases and J by 5 bases, with 15 bases between. CDR3 DNA sequence: TGCGCCAGCGCCCCGGCGGGGCGGGAGACCCAGTACTTC. This encodes CASAPAGRETQYF. Together with reference TRBV5-1 and TRBJ2-5, the CDR3 gives the full variable domain: KAGVTQTPRYLIKTRGQQVTLSCSPISGHRSVSWYQQTPGQGLQFLFEYFSETQRNKGNFPGRFSGRQFSNSRSEMNVSTLELGDSALYLCASAPAGRETQYFGPGTRLLVL.

This clone was recorded once. The gene calls are TRBV27 and TRBJ1-1, with D possibly TRBD1 on 5 matching bases. The CDR3 contains 13 residues. V was trimmed by 4 bases and J by 0 bases, leaving 6 bases between them. Germline V gene sequence: CDR1 MNHEY, CDR2 SMNVEV (reference sequence). The CDR3 DNA is TGTGCCAGCAGTTCCAGGGTGAACACTGAAGCTTTCTTT. The encoded protein is CASSSRVNTEAFF.

CDR3 DNA sequence: TGCGCCAGCGAGACTAGCGGGGGTACCCACAATGAGCAGTTCTTC. Translated, it gives CASETSGGTHNEQFF. The chain links TRBV5-1 to TRBJ2-1; 12 positions agree with TRBD2. This CDR3 spans 15 amino acids. The germline V gene encodes CDR1 SGHRS and CDR2 YFSETQ. V shed 7 bases, J shed 5 bases, and the junction held 7 bases outside the gene matches.

The chain uses TRBV18 and TRBJ1-6, with D hard to call. Germline V CDR1 and CDR2: KGHSH, LQKENI. Trimming took 4 bases from V and 5 from J, leaving 12 bases between them. The CDR3 runs 15 residues. The CDR3 loop reads CASSQTGSNNSPLHF. In DNA form, the CDR3 reads TGTGCCAGCTCACAAACCGGGAGTAATAATTCACCCCTCCACTTT.

This clone came up a few times. The gene calls are TRBV6-5 and TRBJ1-3; unclear D gene. The germline CDR1 and CDR2 sequences are MNHEY and SVGAGI. V shed 6 bases and J shed 10 bases, with 13 bases lying between them. This CDR3 comprises 12 residues. The CDR3 region has the DNA TGTGCCAGCAGCGACCATACAAAGACCATATATTTT. Protein product: CASSDHTKTIYF.